The entry below gives a single TCR beta chain sequence along with its context. The target of this receptor is not known. The sample holds no much larger clone one base away, and base qualities are not on file. The entry originates in a study of shared clonotypes between healthy human individuals (dated by TCRdb to about 2020). With regard to the full study: A couple of women and a few men aged 18 to 49 years were included in the cohort. Libraries were prepared and TCR repertoires were sequenced by different laboratories using diverse techniques, in order to increase sequencing depth and limit assay-specific biases. To estimate repertoire size and how much clonotype sharing occurs between individuals, the study deeply sequenced the blood TCR repertoires of several healthy adults. Per donor, three plates each were used for CD4 naive and CD4 memory, two for CD8 naive, and one for CD8 memory. Each donor's leukapheresis produced roughly between roughly 0.94 and 9.5 billion PBMCs. Study-wide conclusions, independent of this receptor: Only blood was sampled, and tissue TCR repertoires likely differ from those in blood. Even with the large sequencing depth, rarefaction of the sorted-subset datasets indicated that sequencing was incomplete. Larger estimated clonotype richness was generally found for naive subsets than for memory subsets. Pairwise subsampling indicated that sequencing depth was expected to affect the degree of clonotype sharing among donors. Because the study included only a small number of donors, the genetic and exposure-history diversity represented was limited. Across several donors, approximately 5% of naive CD4, approximately 3.5% of naive CD8, around 2.1% of memory CD4, and roughly 0.41% of memory CD8 clonotypes were shared. Higher generation probabilities were observed for clonotypes shared by all four sorted-subset donors than for non-shared clonotypes.

V lost 6 bases and J lost 0 bases; the stretch between them is 12 bases long. The CDR3, from cysteine to phenylalanine, totals 14 residues. Of the read, only the CDR3 DNA is kept; its 42 bases are in frame from base 1. The germline V gene supplies CDR1 KGHSH and CDR2 LQKENI. Healthy HIV-negative adults with no recently reported acute infections or vaccinations were included as donors. Every donor was a Caucasian adult living in Nashville, Tennessee, USA. CD4+ T cells were enriched through magnetic negative selection, after which naive cells were positively selected on CD45RA and the remaining negative fraction served as the memory subset. After blood collection by leukapheresis, PBMCs were isolated using Ficoll-Histopaque density gradient centrifugation and then cryopreserved in the vapor phase of liquid nitrogen. Analytical flow cytometry was used to check the purity and quantity of each magnetically sorted T cell population. Each sorted fraction had its genomic DNA isolated and then quantified by UV absorbance on a Nanodrop 2000c.

Using the deep immunoSEQ assay, multiplex PCR amplified TCR CDR3 regions from genomic DNA. Extracted genomic DNA from each cell subset was spread evenly across all wells of several immunoSEQ 96-well plates, with each plate serving as a replicate. For sorted subsets, 200 ng of genomic DNA, equivalent to 25,000 to 35,000 T cell genomes, went into each replicate PCR. The purified libraries were quantified using a Qubit 3.0 fluorometer, sized with a Bioanalyzer 2100, and then quantified again using the KAPA Library Quantification kit. Every immunoSEQ 96-well plate was sequenced on a dedicated single-read 150-cycle Illumina NextSeq 550 flow cell. The paper's data handling went like this. Because the immunoSEQ output included only junctional sequences and no quality scores, the filtering could not be the same as the filtering used for full-length reads. Sequences were annotated with PyIR, a Python wrapper for IgBLAST v1.9, and V/J genes and CDR3 were assigned using IMGT germline references. Reads were removed for weak V/J assignments (E-value above 1e-6), missing CDR3, stop codons, out-of-frame junctions, or ambiguous translated residues. V3J clonotypes were defined as sequences sharing an identical inferred V gene, J gene, and CDR3 amino acid sequence. To compute the percentage overlap between repertoires, the number of shared unique clonotypes was divided by the size of the smaller repertoire. Richness of each repertoire was evaluated using RTK rarefaction, the Chao1 estimator, and Recon v2.1 estimates of unobserved clonotypes. For all TCRbeta clonotypes obtained by the gDNA method from four donors, generation probabilities were computed with OLGA. TCRdb holds this immuneACCESS table with in-frame rearrangements only. Some clones are missing; in checked studies, unresolved V genes explain under half, and the rest has no known cause. V, J and clone size derive from that table, while D and trimming were established from the DNA sequence. The table for this sample lists millions of clones; approximately 92% of them were counted only once. The ten largest clonotypes hold 0.14% of the sample.

The sequence came from a man between 18 and 35 years old in good health. Sequencing was carried out using naive CD4+ T cells sorted from blood. Interpreted using the paper, the cell subset or site label stands for: CD45RA+ positively selected. The V gene is TRBV18 and the J gene is TRBJ2-7; TRBD2 could be the D gene, as 5 bases match. The DNA reads TGTGCCAGCTCCGAGGGCCGAGGCTCCTACGAGCAGTACTTC. Translated, it gives CASSEGRGSYEQYF.